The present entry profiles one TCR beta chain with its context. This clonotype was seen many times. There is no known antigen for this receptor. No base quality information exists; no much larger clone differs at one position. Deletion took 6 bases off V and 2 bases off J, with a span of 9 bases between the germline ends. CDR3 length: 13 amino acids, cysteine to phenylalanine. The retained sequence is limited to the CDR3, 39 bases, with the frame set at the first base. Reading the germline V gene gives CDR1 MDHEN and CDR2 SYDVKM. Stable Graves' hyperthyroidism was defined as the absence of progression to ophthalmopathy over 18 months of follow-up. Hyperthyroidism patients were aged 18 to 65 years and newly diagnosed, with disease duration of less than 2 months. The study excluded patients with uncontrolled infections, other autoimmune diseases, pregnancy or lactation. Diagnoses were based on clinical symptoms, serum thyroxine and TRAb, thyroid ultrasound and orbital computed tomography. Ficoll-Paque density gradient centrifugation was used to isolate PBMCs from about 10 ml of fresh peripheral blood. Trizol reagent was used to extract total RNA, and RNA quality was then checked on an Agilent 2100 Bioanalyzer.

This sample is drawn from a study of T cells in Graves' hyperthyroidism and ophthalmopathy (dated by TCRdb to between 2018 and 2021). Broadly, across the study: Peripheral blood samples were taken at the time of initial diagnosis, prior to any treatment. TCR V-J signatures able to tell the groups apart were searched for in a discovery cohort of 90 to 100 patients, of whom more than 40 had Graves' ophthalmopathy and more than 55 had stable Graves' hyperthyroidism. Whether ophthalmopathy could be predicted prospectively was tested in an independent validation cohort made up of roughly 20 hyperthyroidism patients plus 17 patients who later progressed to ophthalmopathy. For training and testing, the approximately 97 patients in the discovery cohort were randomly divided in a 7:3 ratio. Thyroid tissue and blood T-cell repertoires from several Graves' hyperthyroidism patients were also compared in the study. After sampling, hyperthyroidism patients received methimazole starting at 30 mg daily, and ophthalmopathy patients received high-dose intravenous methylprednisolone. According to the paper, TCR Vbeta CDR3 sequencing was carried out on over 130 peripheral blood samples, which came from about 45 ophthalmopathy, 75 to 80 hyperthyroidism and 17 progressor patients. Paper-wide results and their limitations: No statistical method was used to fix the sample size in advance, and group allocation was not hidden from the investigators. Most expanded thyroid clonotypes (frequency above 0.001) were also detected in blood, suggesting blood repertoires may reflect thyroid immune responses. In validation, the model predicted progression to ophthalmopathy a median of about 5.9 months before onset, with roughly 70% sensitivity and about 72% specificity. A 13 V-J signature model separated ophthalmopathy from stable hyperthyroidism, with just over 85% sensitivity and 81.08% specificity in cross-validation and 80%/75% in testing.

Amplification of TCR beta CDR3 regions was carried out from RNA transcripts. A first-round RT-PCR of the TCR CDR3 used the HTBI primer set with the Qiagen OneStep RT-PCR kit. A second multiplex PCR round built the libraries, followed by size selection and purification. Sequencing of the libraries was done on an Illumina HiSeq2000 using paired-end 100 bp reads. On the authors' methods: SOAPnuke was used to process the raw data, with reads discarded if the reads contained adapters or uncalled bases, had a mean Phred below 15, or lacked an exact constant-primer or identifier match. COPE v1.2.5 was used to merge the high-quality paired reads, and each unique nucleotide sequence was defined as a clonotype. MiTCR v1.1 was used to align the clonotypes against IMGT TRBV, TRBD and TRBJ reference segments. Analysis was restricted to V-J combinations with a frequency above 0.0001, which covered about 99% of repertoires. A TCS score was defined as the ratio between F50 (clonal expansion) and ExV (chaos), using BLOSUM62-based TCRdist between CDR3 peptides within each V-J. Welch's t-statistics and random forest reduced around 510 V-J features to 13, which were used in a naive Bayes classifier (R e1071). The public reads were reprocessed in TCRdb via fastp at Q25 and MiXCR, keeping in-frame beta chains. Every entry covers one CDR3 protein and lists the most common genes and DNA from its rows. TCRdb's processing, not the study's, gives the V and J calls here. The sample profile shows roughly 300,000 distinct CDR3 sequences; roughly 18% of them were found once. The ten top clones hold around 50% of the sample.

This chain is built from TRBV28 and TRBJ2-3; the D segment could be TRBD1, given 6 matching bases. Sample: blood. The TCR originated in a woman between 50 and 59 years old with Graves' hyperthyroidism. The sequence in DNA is TGTGCCAGCAGGGACAGCTACACAGATACGCAGTATTTT. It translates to CASRDSYTDTQYF.